The 12 T cell receptor beta chains below come from one sample, sequenced in a study of a mutant IDH1 vaccine in newly diagnosed glioma (dated by TCRdb to about 2021). The receptor library was made with the immunoSEQ multiplex PCR assay. This is the immuneACCESS table as TCRdb keeps it, with only in-frame sequences that have V and J called. A part of the clones is gone; compared with another copy, unresolved V genes explain less than half, and the rest is unexplained. Present in this sample are 70,000 or so clones, around four fifths of which were seen just once. The top ten clones comprise approximately 4.4% of the sample. What this sample's time point label stands for: baseline, week 1 (first vaccination visit). In the paper's terms, the treatment or condition label means: pre-vaccination baseline after standard-of-care therapy. The sample consisted of peripheral blood mononuclear cells (PBMCs), taken from a glioma patient treated with radiotherapy, temozolomide or both. All receptors come from a woman aged 18-29 years with glioma. Some clones in this sample may be carry-over from other donors' samples.

The chain combines TRBV6-5 with TRBJ2-7; 9 bases are shared with TRBD1. Germline V CDR1 and CDR2: MNHEY, SVGAGI. The CDR3 runs to 15 residues. The V gene end was trimmed by 2 bases and the J gene end by 0 bases; junction bases not matched to a gene: 2. The CDR3 DNA is TGTGCCAGCAGTTACAAGGACAGGGGCTCCTACGAGCAGTACTTC. It specifies CASSYKDRGSYEQYF.

V usage is TRBV6-1 and J usage is TRBJ2-7, with 12 bases fitting TRBD2. Germline CDR1 is MNHNS and CDR2 is SASEGT. The junction had 8 bases not matched to a gene; V was cut back by 6 bases and J by 2 bases. The CDR3 has 16 residues. Here the CDR3 DNA reads TGTGCCAGCAGCGAACCGGGACTAGCGGGCCCCTACGAGCAGTACTTC. Translation: CASSEPGLAGPYEQYF.

The chain couples TRBV25-1 to TRBJ1-2; tentatively, D is TRBD1 (6 bases). Germline V CDR1 and CDR2: MGHDK, SYGVNS. V lost 7 bases to trimming and J lost 8 bases, with 20 bases between them. This CDR3 spans 14 amino acids. The DNA of the CDR3 is TGTGCCAGCAACCGAGCGGGGGGCGACGGAGGCTACACCTTC. Protein sequence: CASNRAGGDGGYTF.

In nucleotides, the CDR3 is TGTGCCAGCAGCGTCGGGGAAGCCTATGGCTACACCTTC. It is translated as CASSVGEAYGYTF. This chain connects TRBV5-4 to TRBJ1-2; no clear D gene. The CDR3 length is 13 residues. Between the trimmed V and J ends, which lost 4 bases and 4 bases, there was a span of 11 bases. Germline V gene sequence: CDR1 SGHNT, CDR2 YYREEE (reference sequence). The full variable domain, completed using reference TRBV5-4 and TRBJ1-2, is ETGVTQSPTHLIKTRGQQVTLRCSSQSGHNTVSWYQQALGQGPQFIFQYYREEENGRGNFPPRFSGLQFPNYSSELNVNALELDDSALYLCASSVGEAYGYTFGSGTRLTVV.

DNA for the CDR3: TGTGCCAGCAGCTCCGGGACAGGATGGCATCAGCCCCAGCATTTT. As protein: CASSSGTGWHQPQHF. The rearrangement links TRBV7-9 to TRBJ1-5; 8 bases match TRBD1. Germline CDR1 SEHNR, CDR2 FQNEAQ (reference sequence). The CDR3 length is 15 residues. The J segment lost 5 bases and the V segment lost 4 bases, leaving 7 bases of the junction unmatched.

This rearrangement joins TRBV2 to TRBJ2-7, with 10 bases fitting TRBD2. The V gene's germline CDR1 is SNHLY and CDR2 FYNNEI. The CDR3 has 16 amino acids. Unmatched junction bases numbered 14, after V lost 7 bases and J lost 5 bases. Written as DNA, the CDR3 is TGTGCCAGCATCCCCCCCCTAGCGGGAGTTTGGGACGAGCAGTACTTC. Translation: CASIPPLAGVWDEQYF.

This sequence joins TRBV4-1 and TRBJ2-7; 9 bases fit TRBD2. The V segment lost 0 bases and the J segment 7 bases; nucleotides outside the gene matches: 7. CDR3 length equals 15 residues. Germline V lookup: CDR1 MGHRA, CDR2 YSYEKL. The CDR3 here is CASSQESLLAGEQYF. DNA of the CDR3: TGCGCCAGCAGCCAAGAGTCTCTCCTAGCGGGGGAGCAGTACTTC.

The rearrangement uses TRBV4-1 and TRBJ1-1; D is uncertain. The CDR3 has 15 residues. With 0 bases removed from V and 1 base from J, the gap between germline ends came to 9 bases. Germline values: CDR1 MGHRA, CDR2 YSYEKL. The CDR3 DNA is TGCGCCAGCAGCCAAGATCCGGGCGCGAACACTGAAGCTTTCTTT. Translation: CASSQDPGANTEAFF.

V usage is TRBV30 and J usage is TRBJ2-7; 10 positions match TRBD2. The J segment lost 5 bases and the V segment lost 5 bases, leaving 9 bases of the junction unmatched. CDR1 is GTSNPN and CDR2 is SVGIG in the germline V gene (reference sequence). This CDR3 region has 14 residues. The CDR3 nucleotides read TGTGCCTGGGGGAGCGGGAGGGCCTCGGACGAGCAGTACTTC. This sequence encodes CAWGSGRASDEQYF. Based on the CDR3 plus reference TRBV30 and TRBJ2-7, the full variable domain is SQTIHQWPATLVQPVGSPLSLECTVEGTSNPNLYWYRQAAGRGLQLLFYSVGIGQISSEVPQNLSASRPQDRQFILSSKKLLLSDSGFYLCAWGSGRASDEQYFGPGTRLTVT.

The genes are TRBV11-2 and TRBJ2-7; a weak D match, TRBD1 (6 bases). The CDR3 runs to 14 residues. Between the trimmed V and J ends, which lost 4 bases and 4 bases, there was a span of 14 bases. Germline V CDR1 and CDR2: SGHAT, FQNNGV. In nucleotides, the CDR3 is TGTGCCAGCAGCTCGGACAGAATGGCATACGAGCAGTACTTC. Residues: CASSSDRMAYEQYF.

V is TRBV19 and J is TRBJ1-5; maybe TRBD1 (5 bases). The CDR3 length is 15 residues. Germline V gene lookup returns CDR1 LNHDA and CDR2 SQIVND (reference sequence). V lost 0 bases, J lost 6 bases, and 12 bases lay in between. The DNA of the CDR3 is TGTGCCAGTAGTATAGAAGGGGCAGGGTTTCAGCCCCAGCATTTT. Amino acid sequence: CASSIEGAGFQPQHF.

The chain joins TRBV5-1 to TRBJ1-1; D gene ambiguous. Trimming cost V 3 bases and J 7 bases, with 16 bases left between them. Per germline, CDR1 SGHRS and CDR2 YFSETQ. The CDR3 covers 14 residues. The CDR3 region is CASSWPVESGEAFF. CDR3 sequence (DNA): TGCGCCAGCAGCTGGCCAGTCGAATCGGGTGAAGCTTTCTTT.